These T cell receptor beta chains were read from a single sample in a study of blood T cell repertoires in COVID-19. Libraries were prepared by immunoSEQ multiplex PCR; TCRdb keeps only in-frame clonotypes and omits some of them. The data hold 140,000 to 150,000 clones, with nearly 90% observed a single time. The sequenced sample was peripheral blood. All receptors come from a man between 65 and 85 years old with acute or convalescent COVID-19. Each CDR3 is given with its conserved first and last residue. Each record gives: clone size, V gene, CDR3 length, D gene, J gene, CDR3 protein, CDR3 DNA. D genes are given only for firm matches. Clone sizes are given selectively: once, few, many, or a class where the clone is expanded.

.	TRBV11-3	15	.	TRBJ2-2	CASSFGGRPAGELFF	TGTGCCAGCAGCTTCGGTGGGAGGCCTGCCGGGGAGCTGTTTTTT
.	TRBV4-2	15	.	TRBJ1-5	CASSPGWESNQPQHF	TGTGCCAGCAGCCCCGGGTGGGAGAGCAATCAGCCCCAGCATTTT
few	TRBV12-3/TRBV12-4	13	.	TRBJ1-1	CASSLGGNTEAFF	TGTGCCAGCAGTTTGGGGGGGAACACTGAAGCTTTCTTT
few	TRBV30	12	.	TRBJ1-2	CALGRGMGGYTF	TGTGCCTTGGGTAGGGGGATGGGGGGCTACACCTTC
.	TRBV6-5	15	.	TRBJ1-1	CASSRLPEGNTEAFF	TGTGCCAGCAGCCGACTCCCCGAGGGAAACACTGAAGCTTTCTTT
.	TRBV5-1	15	TRBD1	TRBJ1-2	CASSLRGQGFEGYTF	TGCGCCAGCAGCTTGAGGGGACAGGGATTCGAAGGCTACACCTTC
.	TRBV5-1	15	.	TRBJ1-6	CASSQVDSRDSPLHF	TGCGCCAGCAGCCAAGTAGACTCCAGGGATTCACCCCTCCACTTT
once	TRBV6-1	14	TRBD1	TRBJ1-2	CASSEKDRVDGYTF	TGTGCCAGCAGTGAAAAGGACAGGGTGGATGGCTACACCTTC
.	TRBV6-5	11	.	TRBJ2-7	CASRGAYEQYF	TGTGCCAGCAGAGGAGCCTACGAGCAGTACTTC
.	TRBV29-1	15	.	TRBJ2-4	CSVEEDSGPQNIQYF	TGCAGCGTTGAAGAGGACAGCGGACCCCAAAACATTCAGTACTTC
once	TRBV6-1	15	.	TRBJ2-5	CASSESPGGGQTQYF	TGTGCCAGCAGTGAATCCCCAGGGGGAGGCCAGACCCAGTACTTC